The following is a TCR beta chain sequence with its context. The source of the sample is a study of blood T cell repertoires in COVID-19. Study-level background: There were acute and convalescent COVID-19 samples, and they came from the United States, Italy and Spain. T cells, B-cell-depleted T cells, or PBMCs provided the cDNA or gDNA that served as material.

TCRdb's table, derived via immunoSEQ multiplex PCR, lists solely in-frame clones and lacks some. The table shows some 250,000 clones, with roughly 85% occurring only once. The CDR3 contains 14 residues. Per the germline V gene, CDR1 is LNHDA and CDR2 is SQIVND (reference sequence). The V segment lost 5 bases and the J segment 5 bases; nucleotides outside the gene matches: 7. The V call is TRBV19, the J call TRBJ1-2; TRBD1 agrees at 8 bases. The receptor was isolated from a young woman with acute or convalescent COVID-19. Sequencing was carried out using peripheral blood. CDR3 residues: CASSPRTGQYGYTF. Here the CDR3 DNA reads TGTGCCAGTAGTCCCAGGACAGGGCAGTATGGCTACACCTTC. Variable domain in full (rest from reference TRBV19 and TRBJ1-2): DGGITQSPKYLFRKEGQNVTLSCEQNLNHDAMYWYRQDPGQGLRLIYYSQIVNDFQKGDIAEGYSVSREKKESFPLTVTSAQKNPTAFYLCASSPRTGQYGYTFGSGTRLTVV.